This T cell receptor (beta chain) was recorded in a study of radiation and T cells in renal cell carcinoma. Treatment noted: 15 Gy SBRT to primary tumor, nephrectomy 4 weeks later. Germline V gives CDR1 MNHNS, CDR2 SASEGT. The CDR3 has 16 residues. Trimming removed 1 base at V and 1 base at J, with 10 bases between. TCRdb's copy holds only in-frame clones and misses some; the assay was immunoSEQ multiplex PCR. The table includes about 20,000 clones, less than 65% detected once. The rearrangement uses TRBV6-1 and TRBJ2-2; D might be TRBD2 (6 bases). This sequence was found in a woman in her 70s with renal cell carcinoma. The sequences come from tumor tissue, collected from a patient whose treatment included radiotherapy and nephrectomy. CDR3 in amino acids: CASSEDGGVNTGELFF. The CDR3, as DNA: TGTGCCAGCAGTGAAGACGGCGGGGTGAACACCGGGGAGCTGTTTTTT.